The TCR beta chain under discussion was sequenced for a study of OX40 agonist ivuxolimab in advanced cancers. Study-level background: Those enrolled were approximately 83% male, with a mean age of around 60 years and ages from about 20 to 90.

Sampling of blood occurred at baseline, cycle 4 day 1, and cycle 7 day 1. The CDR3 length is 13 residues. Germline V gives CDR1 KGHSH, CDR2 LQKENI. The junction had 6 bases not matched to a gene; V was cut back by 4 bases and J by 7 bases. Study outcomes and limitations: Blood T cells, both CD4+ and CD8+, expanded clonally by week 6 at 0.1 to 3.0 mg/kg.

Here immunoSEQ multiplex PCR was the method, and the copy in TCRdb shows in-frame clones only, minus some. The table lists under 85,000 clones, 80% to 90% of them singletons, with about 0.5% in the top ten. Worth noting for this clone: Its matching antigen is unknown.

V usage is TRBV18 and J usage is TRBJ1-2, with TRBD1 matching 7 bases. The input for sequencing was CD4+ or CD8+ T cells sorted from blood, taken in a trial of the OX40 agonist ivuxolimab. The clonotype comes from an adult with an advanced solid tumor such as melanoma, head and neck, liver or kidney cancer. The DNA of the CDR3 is TGTGCCAGCTCACTCGGGACAGCCGGTGGCTACACCTTC. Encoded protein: CASSLGTAGGYTF. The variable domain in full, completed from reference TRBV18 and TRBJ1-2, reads NAGVMQNPRHLVRRRGQEARLRCSPMKGHSHVYWYRQLPEEGLKFMVYLQKENIIDESGMPKERFSAEFPKEGPSILRIQQVVRGDSAAYFCASSLGTAGGYTFGSGTRLTVV.